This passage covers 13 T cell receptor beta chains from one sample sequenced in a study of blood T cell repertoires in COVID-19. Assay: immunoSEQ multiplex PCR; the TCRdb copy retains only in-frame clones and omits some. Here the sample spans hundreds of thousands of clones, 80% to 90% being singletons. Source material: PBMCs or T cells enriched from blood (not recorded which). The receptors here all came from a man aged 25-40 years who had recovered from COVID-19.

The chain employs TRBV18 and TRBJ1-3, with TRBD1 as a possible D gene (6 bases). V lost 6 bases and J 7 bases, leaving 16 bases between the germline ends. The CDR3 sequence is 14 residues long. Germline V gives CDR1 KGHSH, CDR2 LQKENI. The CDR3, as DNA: TGTGCCAGCTCGCCGGACAGCGCCGGGAACACCATATATTTT. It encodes CASSPDSAGNTIYF.

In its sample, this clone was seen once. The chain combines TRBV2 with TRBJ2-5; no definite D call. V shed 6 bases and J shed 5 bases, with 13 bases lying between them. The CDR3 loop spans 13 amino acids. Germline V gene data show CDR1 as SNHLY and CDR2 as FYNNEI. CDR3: CASRIQPQETQYF. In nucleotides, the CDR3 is TGTGCCAGCAGGATCCAACCCCAGGAGACCCAGTACTTC.

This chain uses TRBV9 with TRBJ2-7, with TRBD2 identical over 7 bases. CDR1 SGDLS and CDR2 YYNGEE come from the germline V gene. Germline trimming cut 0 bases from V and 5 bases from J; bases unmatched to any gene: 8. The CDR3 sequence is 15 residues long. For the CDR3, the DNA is TGTGCCAGCAGCGTAGGTTCTGGGAGGGGAGACGAGCAGTACTTC. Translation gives CASSVGSGRGDEQYF.

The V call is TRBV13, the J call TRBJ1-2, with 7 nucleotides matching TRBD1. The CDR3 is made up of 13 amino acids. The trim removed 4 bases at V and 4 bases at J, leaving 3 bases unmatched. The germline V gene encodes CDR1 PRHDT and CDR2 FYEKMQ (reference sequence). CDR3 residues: CASSSNRGYGYTF. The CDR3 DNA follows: TGTGCCAGCAGCTCGAACAGGGGCTATGGCTACACCTTC.

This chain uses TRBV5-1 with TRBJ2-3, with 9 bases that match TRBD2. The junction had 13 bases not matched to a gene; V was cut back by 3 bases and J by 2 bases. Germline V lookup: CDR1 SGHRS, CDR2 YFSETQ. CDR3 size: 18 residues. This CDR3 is CASSSMGPGTSPTDTQYF. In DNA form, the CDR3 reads TGCGCCAGCAGCTCGATGGGGCCGGGGACTAGCCCCACAGATACGCAGTATTTT.

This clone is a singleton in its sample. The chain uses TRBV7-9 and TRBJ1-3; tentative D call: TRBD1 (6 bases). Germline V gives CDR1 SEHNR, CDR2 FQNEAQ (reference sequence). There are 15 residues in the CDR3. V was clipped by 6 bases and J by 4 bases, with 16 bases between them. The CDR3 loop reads CASRTLQGAGNTIYF. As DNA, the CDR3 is TGTGCCAGCAGAACTCTACAGGGTGCGGGAAACACCATATATTTT.

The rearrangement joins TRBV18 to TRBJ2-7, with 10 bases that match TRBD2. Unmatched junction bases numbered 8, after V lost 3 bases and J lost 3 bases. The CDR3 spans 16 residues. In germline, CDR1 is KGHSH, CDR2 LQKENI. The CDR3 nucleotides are TGTGCCAGCTCACCCACGAGGACTAGCGGAGTCTACGAGCAGTACTTC. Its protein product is CASSPTRTSGVYEQYF.

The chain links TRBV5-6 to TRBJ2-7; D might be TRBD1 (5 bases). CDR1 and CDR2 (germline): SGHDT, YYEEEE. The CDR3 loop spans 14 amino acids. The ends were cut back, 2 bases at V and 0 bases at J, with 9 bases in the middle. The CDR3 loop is CASSLEQGSYEQYF. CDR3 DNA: TGTGCCAGCAGCTTAGAGCAGGGCTCCTACGAGCAGTACTTC.

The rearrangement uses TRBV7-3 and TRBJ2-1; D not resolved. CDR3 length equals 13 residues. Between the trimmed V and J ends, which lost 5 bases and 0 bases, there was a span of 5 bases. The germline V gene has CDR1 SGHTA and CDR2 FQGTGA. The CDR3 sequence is CASSPNSYNEQFF. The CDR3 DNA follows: TGTGCCAGCAGCCCCAACTCCTACAATGAGCAGTTCTTC.

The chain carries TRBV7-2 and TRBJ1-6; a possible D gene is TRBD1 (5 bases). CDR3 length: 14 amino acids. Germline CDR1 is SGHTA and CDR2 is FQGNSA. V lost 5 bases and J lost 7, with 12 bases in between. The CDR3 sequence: CASSVTGGNSPLHF. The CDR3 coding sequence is TGTGCCAGCAGCGTCACGGGGGGAAATTCACCCCTCCACTTT.

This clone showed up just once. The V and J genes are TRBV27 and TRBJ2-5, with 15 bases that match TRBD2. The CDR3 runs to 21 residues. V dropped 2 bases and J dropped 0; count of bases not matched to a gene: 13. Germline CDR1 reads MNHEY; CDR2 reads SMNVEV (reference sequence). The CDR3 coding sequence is TGTGCCAGCAGTTTACTCCCCGGACTAGCGGGAGGGCCTACCGACCAAGAGACCCAGTACTTC. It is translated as CASSLLPGLAGGPTDQETQYF.

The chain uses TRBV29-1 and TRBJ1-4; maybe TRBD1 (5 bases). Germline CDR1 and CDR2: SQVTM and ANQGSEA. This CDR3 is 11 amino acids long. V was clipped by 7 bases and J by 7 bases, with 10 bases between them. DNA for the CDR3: TGCAGCGCATGGAGGGGTGAAAAACTGTTTTTT. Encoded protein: CSAWRGEKLFF.

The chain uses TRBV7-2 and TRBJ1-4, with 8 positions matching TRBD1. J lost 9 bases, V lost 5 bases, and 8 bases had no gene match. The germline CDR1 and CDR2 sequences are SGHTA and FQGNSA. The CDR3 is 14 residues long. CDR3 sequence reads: CASSTGGPEKKLFF. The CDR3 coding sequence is TGTGCCAGCAGCACAGGGGGGCCGGAGAAAAAACTGTTTTTT.